The present entry profiles one TCR beta chain with its context. CDR1 is SGHTA and CDR2 is FQGNSA in the germline V gene. Trimming took off 1 base at V and 0 bases at J, with 7 bases between the two ends. The CDR3 has 14 amino acids. Stated time point: patch test 1, 2 weeks after DPC sensitization. Treatment indicated: therapeutic diphenylcyclopropenone sensitization with weekly scalp DPC. As the library was built, unique molecular identifiers were attached to individual cDNA molecules. TCRdb analysed the RACE reads with MiXCR anew, one entry per CDR3 protein. The table has more than 65,000 distinct CDR3 sequences, about 7.5% seen once. The sample comes from a study of human T cells and chemical hapten exposure.

The chain couples TRBV7-2 to TRBJ2-7; no clear D. The TCR comes from a woman aged 25 to 39 with alopecia areata. Some clones in this sample may be carry-over from other donors' samples. The sequences come from whole blood, collected in connection with sensitization to the hapten diphenylcyclopropenone (DPC). This CDR3 is CASSLGHSSYEQYF. CDR3 nucleotide sequence: TGTGCCAGCAGCTTAGGTCACAGCTCCTACGAGCAGTACTTC.